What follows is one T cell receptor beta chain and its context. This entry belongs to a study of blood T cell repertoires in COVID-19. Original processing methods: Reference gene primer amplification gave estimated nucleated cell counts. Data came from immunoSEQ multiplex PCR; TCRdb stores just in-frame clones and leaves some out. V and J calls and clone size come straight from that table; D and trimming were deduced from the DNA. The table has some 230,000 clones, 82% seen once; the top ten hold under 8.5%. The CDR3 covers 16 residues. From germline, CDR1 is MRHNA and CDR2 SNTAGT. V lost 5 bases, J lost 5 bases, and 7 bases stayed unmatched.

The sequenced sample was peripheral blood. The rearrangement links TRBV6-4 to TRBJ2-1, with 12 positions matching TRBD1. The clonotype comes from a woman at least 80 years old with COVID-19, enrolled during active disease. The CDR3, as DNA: TGTGCCAGCAGTCCTTGGGGACAGGGGGCGGACAATGAGCAGTTCTTC. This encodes CASSPWGQGADNEQFF.